This entry concerns a single TCR beta chain. The antigen is unknown. A single record per CDR3 protein comes from TCRdb applying MiXCR to the 5' RACE reads. The sample shows under 30,000 distinct CDR3 sequences, under 6.5% of them seen only once. These data are taken from a study of spatial heterogeneity in lung cancer. Findings and limits, study-wide: Expanded tumor TCRs that were ubiquitous appeared in blood more at resection than follow-up.

This sample's time point: blood at routine non-recurrence follow-up after resection. Whole RNA obtained from tumor, nontumor lung or frozen PBMC underwent sequencing without sorting. This receptor was identified in a male donor with early-stage non-small cell lung cancer. This sample comprised PBMCs, obtained at follow-up.

The CDR3 DNA sequence: TGCAGCGTTGATAAGGTTGGCCGTTTTACAGATACGCAGTATTTT. Amino acids: CSVDKVGRFTDTQYF. The chain has TRBV29-1 and TRBJ2-3; unclear D gene. The CDR3 is made up of 15 amino acids. The V end was cut by 3 bases, the J end by 3 bases, with 16 bases between. Germline-derived CDR1 and CDR2 are SQVTM and ANQGSEA.